This entry describes one T cell receptor beta chain. J was trimmed by 10 bases and V by 5 bases; bases with no gene match: 16. Germline V lookup: CDR1 LNHNV, CDR2 YYDKDF (reference sequence). The CDR3 has 16 amino acids. The entry originates in a study of blood T cell repertoires in COVID-19. Study information: From the United States, Italy and Spain came samples of acute and convalescent COVID-19. Nucleic acid was either cDNA or gDNA, and it came from T cells, B-cell-depleted T cells, or PBMCs.

Per the original methods: Nucleated cell counts were estimated from reference gene primer amplification. Repertoires were generated with immunoSEQ multiplex PCR, while TCRdb's copy carries only in-frame clones and drops some. The DNA gave D and trimming, while V, J and clone size come from that table. This sample has over 400,000 clones; roughly 88% occur once, and the top ten carry 1.4%. The sequenced material came from peripheral blood. The gene calls are TRBV15 and TRBJ1-5; 8 bases are shared with TRBD1. This clonotype was obtained from a woman aged 30 to 39 with active or convalescent COVID-19. The CDR3 DNA reads as TGTGCCACCAGCGGGGGACAGGACGCCGGGTTGGGTCCCCAGCATTTT. Protein sequence: CATSGGQDAGLGPQHF.